The clone carrying this TCR beta chain was seen more than once but under ten times. Other DNA sequences from this sample encode an identical CDR3 as well. The data stem from a study of cytotoxic CD8 clonotypes in ibrutinib-treated CLL. Assay used: immunoSEQ multiplex PCR; TCRdb lists only in-frame clones, some missing. This repertoire shows roughly 180,000 clones, around 72% found once; its top ten account for about an eighth. V was trimmed by 5 bases and J by 4 bases, leaving 6 bases between them. The germline gives CDR1 MNHEY, CDR2 SVGAGI. CDR3 size: 13 residues. The rearrangement joins TRBV6-5 to TRBJ2-6; D gene uncertain. The source material was PBMCs, sampled after 24 months of ibrutinib treatment. The receptor's source is a human donor with chronic lymphocytic leukemia. The CDR3 nucleotides read TGTGCCAGCAGTCGCGCAGGGGCCAACGTCCTGACTTTC. This gives the protein CASSRAGANVLTF.